This TCR beta chain is drawn from a study of cytomegalovirus exposure and HLA in healthy donors. Across the study: As an earlier analysis found, some 170 million T cells yielded 117 million unique TCR beta sequences. From donors who were HLA-typed, an early data release held approximately 84 million unique TCRs. Broader study findings: Among immune exposure information, only CMV serostatus was available.

As concerns this clone: Its cognate antigen is unknown.

The CDR3 is made up of 18 amino acids. The V end lost 0 bases, the J end lost 6 bases, and 22 bases lay between the germline ends. Germline V lookup: CDR1 SGHDT, CDR2 YYEEEE. The PCR used 60 Vbeta and 13 Jbeta primers. TCRdb's table, derived via immunoSEQ multiplex PCR, lists solely in-frame clones and lacks some. The table has about 120,000 clones, 75% to 90% seen once. Sequencing was carried out using PBMCs. This chain links TRBV5-6 with TRBJ1-5; D unclear. The origin of this receptor is a female donor in good health and CMV-seropositive. CDR3 region: CASSLDGGIGHSRQPQHF. CDR3 nucleotides: TGTGCCAGCAGCTTGGATGGAGGTATTGGTCATAGCCGTCAGCCCCAGCATTTT.